These T cell receptor beta chains were read from a single sample in a study of blood T cell repertoires in COVID-19. Here immunoSEQ multiplex PCR was the method, and the copy in TCRdb shows in-frame clones only, minus some. The data contain roughly 570,000 clones, 70% to 90% of them seen just once; the ten biggest clones take up 7.8%. The sample comprised peripheral blood. These receptors were obtained from a woman between 50 and 59 years old with COVID-19, enrolled during active disease. The CDR3 runs from the conserved cysteine through the conserved F or W. Fields, in order: clone size, D gene, J gene, V gene, CDR3 protein. The D gene is left open where the match is weak. For some rows the clone size is stated as once, few or many, or as a class when expanded; others skip it.

>NA|TRBD1|TRBJ1-1|TRBV5-6
CASSYGQGGTEAFF
>NA|TRBD2|TRBJ2-7|TRBV5-1
CASSVGLAGGSSYEQYF
>NA|NA|TRBJ2-1|TRBV5-4
CASSLDVYNEQFF
>NA|NA|TRBJ1-1|TRBV10-3
CAISDDTGGLNTEAFF
>once|NA|TRBJ1-1|TRBV30
CASRTADTEAFF
>once|NA|TRBJ2-1|TRBV5-1
CASSLALADNEQFF
>NA|NA|TRBJ1-2|TRBV11-2
CASSLAGADGYTF
>NA|NA|TRBJ1-2|TRBV18
CASSVNGYGYTF
>NA|NA|TRBJ2-7|TRBV6-1
CASSEDPGGSYEQYF
>NA|TRBD1|TRBJ2-1|TRBV10-3
CAIRTSDRVPYNEQFF
>NA|TRBD1|TRBJ1-5|TRBV3-1/TRBV3-2
CASSDRDSQPQHF
>NA|NA|TRBJ1-2|TRBV5-6
CASTRQVHYGYTF
>few|TRBD1|TRBJ1-1|TRBV5-1
CASSLMTGGATEAFF
>NA|NA|TRBJ1-1|TRBV19
CASSGGGGLMNTEAFF
>NA|NA|TRBJ1-2|TRBV7-9
CASSWGQEGGYTF
>NA|TRBD1|TRBJ1-5|TRBV29-1
CSVGDRGSNQPQHF
>NA|TRBD2|TRBJ2-5|TRBV27
CASSFTSGGQETQYF
>NA|TRBD2|TRBJ2-3|TRBV29-1
CSVLLAAITDTQYF
>few|NA|TRBJ1-6|TRBV7-2
CASSLAQLDSPLHF
>few|TRBD1|TRBJ2-1|TRBV5-4
CASSEGQSNEQFF
>few|NA|TRBJ2-7|TRBV27
CASSAGQLSYEQYF
>NA|TRBD2|TRBJ2-5|TRBV19
CASSTGLAGGKETQYF
>once|TRBD2|TRBJ2-3|TRBV10-3
CAISEPGRGADTQYF
>NA|NA|TRBJ1-1|TRBV9
CASSVVGLNTEAFF
>NA|NA|TRBJ1-1|TRBV3-1/TRBV3-2
CASGRVRGEAFF
>NA|TRBD1|TRBJ2-7|TRBV10-3
CAISGGEQGTYEQYF
>NA|TRBD1|TRBJ2-7|TRBV3-1/TRBV3-2
CASSQSLGQAYYEQYF
>NA|NA|TRBJ1-3|TRBV2
CASSGGLLDGNTIYF
>NA|NA|TRBJ2-1|TRBV24-1
CATSDPGGEYNEQFF
>NA|NA|TRBJ1-1|TRBV9
CASSLQGNMNTEAFF
>NA|TRBD1|TRBJ1-6|TRBV19
CASSTGQHHSPLHF
>few|TRBD1|TRBJ2-7|TRBV7-2
CASSSRANRGTYEQYF
>NA|NA|TRBJ2-7|TRBV18
CASSLRESYEQYF
>NA|TRBD2|TRBJ2-3|TRBV13
CASSSGRLDAQYF
>NA|TRBD1|TRBJ2-7|TRBV11-1
CASSPGTGSPWEQYF
>NA|NA|TRBJ2-7|TRBV5-1
CASSYLGGTYEQYF
>NA|NA|TRBJ1-6|TRBV7-8
CASSFAASPLHF
>NA|NA|TRBJ2-7|TRBV2
CASRPGDQLYQYF
>NA|NA|TRBJ2-2|TRBV6-5
CASRAPSGELFF
>NA|TRBD1|TRBJ1-2|TRBV5-1
CASSYGTGDSNYGYTF
>few|TRBD1|TRBJ1-6|TRBV2
CASSVFRDRGSVHSPLHF
>NA|NA|TRBJ2-2|TRBV19
CASNIQGRGTGELFF
>NA|NA|TRBJ2-5|TRBV5-6
CASSLGAGRETQYF
>NA|NA|TRBJ2-1|TRBV12-3/TRBV12-4
CASSSNRQDEQFF
>NA|NA|TRBJ2-3|TRBV5-4
CASSFLTATDTQYF
>NA|TRBD1|TRBJ1-1|TRBV12-5
CASGTGQRAFF
>once|TRBD1|TRBJ2-7|TRBV2
CASSVTGQGSPYEQYF
>NA|NA|TRBJ1-1|TRBV7-6
CASSPRAGFNTEAFF
>NA|TRBD1|TRBJ2-3|TRBV11-2
CASSLATGTTDTQYF